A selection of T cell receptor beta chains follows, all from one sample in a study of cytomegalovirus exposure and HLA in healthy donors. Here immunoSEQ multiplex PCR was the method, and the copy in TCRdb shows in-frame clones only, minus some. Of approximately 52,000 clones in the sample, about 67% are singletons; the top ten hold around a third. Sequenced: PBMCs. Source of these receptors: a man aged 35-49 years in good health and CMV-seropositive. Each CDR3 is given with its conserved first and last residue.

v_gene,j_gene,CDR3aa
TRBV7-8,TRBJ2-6,CASSSRVAGANVLTF
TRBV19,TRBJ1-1,CASSVQGNTEAFF
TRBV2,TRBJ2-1,CASRRSGGSYNEQFF
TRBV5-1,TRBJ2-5,CASSRRGETQYF
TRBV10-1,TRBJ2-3,CASSESLAERGDTQYF
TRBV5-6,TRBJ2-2,CASSLATGELFF
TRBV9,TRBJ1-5,CASSVDEGGVTSNQPQHF
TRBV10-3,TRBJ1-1,CAIGGAGTEAFF
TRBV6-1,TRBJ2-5,CASGEALLETQYF
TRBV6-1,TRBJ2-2,CASSDEGTGELFF
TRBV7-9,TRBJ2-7,CASSLDLGQQYF
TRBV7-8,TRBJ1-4,CASSLGGFNEKLFF
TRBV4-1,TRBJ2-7,CASSHSGQGTYEQYF
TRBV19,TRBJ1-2,CASSISFGGSYGYTF
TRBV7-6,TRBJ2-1,CASSLGLAGVYNEQFF
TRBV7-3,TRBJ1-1,CASSFNMNTEAFF
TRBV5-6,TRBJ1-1,CASSLGGGTEAFF
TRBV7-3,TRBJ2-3,CASSPRLAASTDTQYF
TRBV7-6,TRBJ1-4,CASSQQGQRGREKLFF
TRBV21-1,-,CASSKAAGRTYEQYF
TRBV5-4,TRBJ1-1,CASSLGVREAFF
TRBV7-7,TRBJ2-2,CASSLNAAGGLQTGELFF
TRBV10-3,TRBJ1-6,CAISESSWRGDSPLHF
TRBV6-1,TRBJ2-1,CASSERLTYNEQFF
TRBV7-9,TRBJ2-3,CASSFSSDRGGRTDTQYF
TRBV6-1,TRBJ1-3,CASSVQGGLRNTIYF
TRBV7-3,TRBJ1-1,CASSLKRGQGNTEAFF
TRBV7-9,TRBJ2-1,CASSLRGRYNEQFF
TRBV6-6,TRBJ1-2,CASILGQGNYGYTF
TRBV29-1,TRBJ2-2,CSHSGGTGELFF
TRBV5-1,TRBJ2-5,CASSRGQDQETQYF
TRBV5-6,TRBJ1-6,CASSGQGVWNSPLHF
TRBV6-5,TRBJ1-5,CAPQGGQTSNQPQHF
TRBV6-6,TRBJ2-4,CASILRGGRNIQYF
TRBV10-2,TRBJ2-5,CASSESKETQYF